The clone carrying this TCR beta chain was counted a single time. Its antigen is not identified. Study-level points and caveats: In terms of TCR gene usage, tumor memory CD4+ T cells clustered together with blood and lymph node memory CD4+ cells, as well as with lymph node naive CD4+ cells.

CDR1 is SEHNR, CDR2 FQNEAQ, per germline (reference sequence). This CDR3 region has 13 residues. V was clipped by 4 bases and J by 4 bases; unmatched bases: 3. Semi-nested PCR with Nested Universal Primer A followed constant-region reverse priming of full-length variable regions. TCRdb called the 5' RACE reads again in MiXCR, with one record for every CDR3 protein. The repertoire holds 62,000 or so distinct CDR3 sequences, with under 25% as singletons. The source of this sequence is a female donor with breast cancer. The material sequenced was memory CD4+ T cells sorted from a lymph node. Subset of the sample: memory CD4+ T cells, CD4+CD45RO+CD25-. The chain couples TRBV7-9 to TRBJ2-5; 7 positions match TRBD2. CDR3 sequence reads: CASSYGLGETQYF. The CDR3 nucleotides are TGTGCCAGCAGCTACGGACTAGGAGAGACCCAGTACTTC.